This T cell receptor beta chain was captured in a study of blood T cell repertoires in COVID-19. Looking at the study overall: Researchers got acute and convalescent COVID-19 samples from the United States, Italy and Spain. From T cells, B-cell-depleted T cells, or PBMCs came the material, which was cDNA or gDNA.

Under the authors' procedure: Amplification with reference gene primers provided the estimates of nucleated cell counts. TCRdb's copy holds only in-frame clones and misses some; the assay was immunoSEQ multiplex PCR. Clone size and the V and J calls come from that table; the DNA yielded D and trimming. The sample carries 200,000 to 300,000 clones, around four fifths recorded once. Germline V gene data show CDR1 as MNHNY and CDR2 as SVGAGI (reference sequence). V was pared by 7 bases and J by 0 bases, with 19 bases between. CDR3 length: 18 residues. This chain links TRBV6-6 with TRBJ1-6; weak D call: TRBD1 (6 bases). Sequenced input: peripheral blood. This clonotype was sampled from a woman between 55 and 75 years old with active or convalescent COVID-19. Here the CDR3 reads CASILSTRGSSYNSPLHF. Written as DNA, the CDR3 is TGTGCCAGCATTCTATCTACGAGGGGGAGCTCCTATAATTCACCCCTCCACTTT.